A single sample gave rise to the 17 T cell receptor beta chains below, sequenced in a study of T-cell memory formation after mild COVID-19. TCRdb called the 5' RACE reads again in MiXCR, with one record for every CDR3 protein. The sample holds roughly 50,000 distinct CDR3 sequences, 9.5% to 15% seen once. The sequenced material came from PBMCs or a T cell subset sorted from them (not recorded which). These receptors all come from a man younger than 35 who had mild COVID-19 (a few samples of this study predate the infection). Cell type and time point are not known.

The chain joins TRBV7-2 to TRBJ2-1; D call uncertain. The CDR3 extends over 15 amino acids. V was shortened by 1 base and J by 0 bases, with 7 bases between the two germline ends. CDR1 is SGHTA and CDR2 is FQGNSA in the germline V gene. The CDR3 bases are TGTGCCAGCAGCTTAGGGATGAGCTCCTACAATGAGCAGTTCTTC. It translates to CASSLGMSSYNEQFF.

This clonotype occurred a few times. The chain links TRBV12-3 or TRBV12-4 to TRBJ1-2, with 9 positions matching TRBD1. The CDR3 sequence is 15 residues long. The trim removed 5 bases at V and 1 base at J, leaving 5 bases unmatched. The CDR3 protein is CASSPRDRVNYGYTF. The CDR3 DNA sequence: TGTGCCAGCAGTCCGAGGGACAGGGTTAACTATGGCTACACCTTC.

The chain couples TRBV7-2 to TRBJ2-7; tentatively, D is TRBD2 (7 bases). There are 15 residues in the CDR3. Germline V gene sequence: CDR1 SGHTA, CDR2 FQGNSA. V was shortened by 1 base and J by 4 bases, with 14 bases between the two germline ends. This CDR3 reads CASSLGWGGRYEQYV. CDR3 DNA: TGTGCCAGCAGCTTAGGTTGGGGGGGCAGGTACGAGCAGTACGTC.

V is TRBV7-2 and J is TRBJ2-2; the D gene could be TRBD1 or TRBD2 (5 bases each). The germline V gene has CDR1 SGHTA and CDR2 FQGNSA. The CDR3 has 15 amino acids. V lost 3 bases and J 1 base, leaving 9 bases between the germline ends. CDR3 sequence reads: CASSFSGGNTGELFF. The CDR3, as DNA: TGTGCCAGCAGCTTTAGTGGGGGGAACACCGGGGAGCTGTTTTTT.

V gene TRBV4-2 combines with J gene TRBJ1-4, with 10 bases matching TRBD1. The CDR3 consists of 15 residues. CDR1 and CDR2 (germline): LGHNA, YNFKEQ. V dropped 3 bases and J dropped 7; count of bases not matched to a gene: 5. The CDR3 nucleotides are TGTGCCAGCAGCCAGGGGACAGGGGAGGCTGAAAAACTGTTTTTT. Protein sequence: CASSQGTGEAEKLFF.

This clonotype came up a few times. The chain is built from TRBV9 and TRBJ2-1, with D hard to call. Germline V gene lookup returns CDR1 SGDLS and CDR2 YYNGEE. This CDR3 is built from 16 residues. The V end was cut by 0 bases, the J end by 0 bases, with 10 bases between. CDR3 in DNA: TGTGCCAGCAGCGTAGCTGTCTTAAGCTCCTACAATGAGCAGTTCTTC. Protein product: CASSVAVLSSYNEQFF.

The chain is built from TRBV12-3 or TRBV12-4 and TRBJ2-7; a possible D gene is TRBD1 (6 bases). This CDR3 is 13 amino acids long. Deletions cut 5 bases from V and 4 bases from J, with 12 bases between. DNA for the CDR3: TGTGCCAGCAGTCTTGGACAGCGGTACGAGCAGTACTTC. Translating gives CASSLGQRYEQYF.

This clonotype showed up many times. The chain carries TRBV7-9 and TRBJ2-2; a possible D gene is TRBD2 (6 bases). V shed 5 bases and J shed 9 bases, with 16 bases lying between them. This CDR3 spans 14 amino acids. CDR1 is SEHNR and CDR2 is FQNEAQ in the germline V gene (reference sequence). The CDR3 is CASSRDSVVRELFF. Written as DNA, the CDR3 is TGTGCCAGCAGCCGGGACTCAGTGGTGCGGGAGCTGTTTTTT.

The J gene is TRBJ1-6, the V gene TRBV20-1; D unclear. The CDR3 totals 15 residues. CDR1 is DFQATT and CDR2 is SNEGSKA in the germline V gene (reference sequence). Trimming took 2 bases from V and 8 from J, leaving 16 bases between them. The chain's CDR3 is CSARPPGPVYSPLHF. CDR3 sequence (DNA): TGCAGTGCTAGACCCCCGGGCCCCGTGTATTCACCCCTCCACTTT.

The chain combines TRBV15 with TRBJ2-1; 8 bases are shared with TRBD2. Trimming at V came to 0 bases and at J to 15 bases, leaving 13 bases not matched to a gene. Looked up from germline, CDR1 is LNHNV and CDR2 is YYDKDF (reference sequence). This CDR3 comprises 15 residues. This chain's CDR3 is CATSRDQASGFLRFF. The CDR3 coding sequence is TGTGCCACCAGCAGAGATCAGGCTAGCGGGTTTCTTCGGTTCTTC.

V usage is TRBV7-3 and J usage is TRBJ1-6; D might be TRBD1 (6 bases). Per the germline V gene, CDR1 is SGHTA and CDR2 is FQGTGA. V lost 5 bases and J lost 7, with 9 bases in between. The CDR3 contains 13 residues. The CDR3 sequence is CASSGTQNSPLHF. DNA for the CDR3: TGTGCCAGCAGCGGGACACAAAATTCACCCCTCCACTTT.

This sequence joins TRBV4-3 and TRBJ1-2; 9 positions match TRBD1. The CDR3 is made up of 15 amino acids. Germline lookup yields CDR1 LGHNA and CDR2 YSLEER. The J segment lost 7 bases and the V segment lost 0 bases, leaving 6 bases of the junction unmatched. The CDR3 sequence: CASSQDKDRGLGYTF. The DNA for the CDR3 is TGCGCCAGCAGCCAAGATAAGGACAGGGGCCTTGGCTACACCTTC.

V usage is TRBV6-2 or TRBV6-3 and J usage is TRBJ2-2; 9 bases agree with TRBD2. The length of the CDR3 is 16 residues. V trimming: 2 bases; J trimming: 3 bases; junction bases outside the gene matches: 4. Germline CDR1 MNHEY, CDR2 SVGEGT. CDR3: CASSYLAGTHTGELFF. In DNA form, the CDR3 reads TGTGCCAGCAGTTACCTAGCGGGGACTCACACCGGGGAGCTGTTTTTT.

This clonotype was recorded a few times. V usage is TRBV6-5 and J usage is TRBJ2-6; D uncertain. Trimming cost V 0 bases and J 4 bases, with 16 bases left between them. Germline V gene lookup returns CDR1 MNHEY and CDR2 SVGAGI. The CDR3 totals 18 residues. The CDR3 bases are TGTGCCAGCAGTTACTCGATATATTCCGCCCGGGGGGCCAACGTCCTGACTTTC. It encodes CASSYSIYSARGANVLTF.

This clonotype turned up a few times. The chain combines TRBV20-1 with TRBJ2-7; weak D call: TRBD1 (6 bases). This CDR3 is 15 amino acids long. The V end was cut by 4 bases, the J end by 4 bases, with 20 bases between. Germline V gene data show CDR1 as DFQATT and CDR2 as SNEGSKA (reference sequence). CDR3 nucleotides: TGCAGTGCTACCCCCGGGGCCCTTCAGGGGTACGAGCAGTACTTC. Its protein product is CSATPGALQGYEQYF.

By share, this clonotype ranks as medium-sized. This chain uses TRBV7-9 with TRBJ2-7; 7 bases align to TRBD2. V lost 5 bases, J lost 5 bases, and 18 bases stayed unmatched. CDR3 length: 17 amino acids. Germline V gene lookup returns CDR1 SEHNR and CDR2 FQNEAQ (reference sequence). The CDR3 loop reads CASSPGSSGLPGHEQYF. The CDR3, as DNA: TGTGCCAGCAGCCCGGGAAGTAGCGGGCTGCCCGGGCACGAGCAGTACTTC.

This clonotype was detected many times. In DNA form, the CDR3 reads TGCGCCAGCAGCTTGTACGGGGGCAGAGAGACCCAGTACTTC. Its translation: CASSLYGGRETQYF. The gene calls are TRBV5-1 and TRBJ2-5; perhaps D is TRBD1 or TRBD2 (6 bases each). CDR3 size: 14 residues. Germline CDR1 SGHRS, CDR2 YFSETQ. V lost 1 base, J lost 4 bases, and 11 bases lay in between.